Given below is one TCR beta chain in context. This sample is drawn from a study of T cell changes during pregnancy in multiple sclerosis. With 4 bases clipped from V and 9 bases from J, the junction kept 8 bases outside the gene matches. CDR3 length equals 15 residues. Germline V lookup: CDR1 SGHRS, CDR2 YFSETQ. Assay used: immunoSEQ multiplex PCR; TCRdb lists only in-frame clones, some missing. The table includes roughly 48,000 clones, 88% detected once. This rearrangement joins TRBV5-1 to TRBJ2-1, with 12 bases lining up with TRBD2. The source was CD4+ T cells from peripheral blood mononuclear cells, collected in the second trimester of pregnancy. This TCR was sampled from a female donor with multiple sclerosis, enrolled in a pregnancy study. The CDR3 DNA reads as TGCGCCAGCAGCCAGACTAGCGGGAGCAGTGCTGAGCAGTTCTTC. Translated, it gives CASSQTSGSSAEQFF.